A single sample is the source of the 20 T cell receptor beta chains below, sequenced in a study of T cells after yellow fever vaccination. TCRdb recomputed calls from the 5' RACE reads with MiXCR, one row per CDR3 protein. The table has over 250,000 distinct CDR3 sequences, over 4% seen once; the top ten hold under 30%. This specimen consisted of PBMCs, obtained 5 days after the yellow fever booster vaccination. All receptors come from a man younger than 35 who received the YFV17D yellow fever vaccine.

This clonotype has a handful of counts. The chain combines TRBV14 with TRBJ2-4; a possible D gene is TRBD2 (5 bases). Trimming left V 3 bases short and J 0 bases short, with 12 bases between. In germline, CDR1 is SGHDN, CDR2 FVKESK. The CDR3 contains 16 residues. CDR3 protein: CASSQESGIAKNIQYF. The CDR3 bases are TGTGCCAGCAGCCAGGAGAGCGGAATAGCCAAAAACATTCAGTACTTC.

There are many counts of this clonotype. The rearrangement joins TRBV20-1 to TRBJ2-5, with 11 bases fitting TRBD2. Losses at the gene ends were 4 bases for V and 4 bases for J; bases not matched to a gene: 8. The CDR3 is 15 residues long. Germline V gives CDR1 DFQATT, CDR2 SNEGSKA (reference sequence). CDR3 DNA sequence: TGCAGTGCTATCCCCGGGACTAGCGGAGGAGAGACCCAGTACTTC. Translation: CSAIPGTSGGETQYF.

This clonotype was observed a few times. The chain has TRBV20-1 and TRBJ2-3, with 15 nucleotides matching TRBD2. The V segment lost 6 bases and the J segment 4 bases; nucleotides outside the gene matches: 2. CDR1 is DFQATT and CDR2 is SNEGSKA in the germline V gene (reference sequence). The length of the CDR3 is 14 residues. CDR3 sequence: CSAGLAGGPDTQYF. Written as DNA, the CDR3 is TGCAGTGCCGGACTAGCGGGGGGGCCAGATACGCAGTATTTT.

The DNA for the CDR3 is TGTGCCAGCGGGATGAGCTCCTACAATGAGCAGTTCTTC. Its protein product is CASGMSSYNEQFF. V gene TRBV2 combines with J gene TRBJ2-1, with D uncertain. Per the germline V gene, CDR1 is SNHLY and CDR2 is FYNNEI. Trimming took off 8 bases at V and 0 bases at J, with 8 bases between the two ends. The CDR3 covers 13 residues. Full variable domain (rest looked up from reference TRBV2 and TRBJ2-1): EPEVTQTPSHQVTQMGQEVILRCVPISNHLYFYWYRQILGQKVEFLVSFYNNEISEKSEIFDDQFSVERPDGSNFTLKIRSTKLEDSAMYFCASGMSSYNEQFFGPGTRLTVL.

The rearrangement links TRBV20-1 to TRBJ2-1; 12 nucleotides align to TRBD1. V lost 8 bases and J lost 10; bases outside the gene matches: 9. Germline V CDR1 and CDR2: DFQATT, SNEGSKA (reference sequence). This CDR3 has 13 residues. CDR3 protein: CSTRDRGRWEQFF. The CDR3 DNA sequence: TGCAGTACCCGGGACAGGGGGCGCTGGGAGCAGTTCTTC.

This chain joins TRBV7-2 and TRBJ2-7; TRBD2 matches at 8 bases. CDR1 is SGHTA, CDR2 FQGNSA, per germline. This CDR3 region has 14 residues. V dropped 3 bases and J dropped 6; count of bases not matched to a gene: 7. The CDR3 is CASSLAGLGREQYF. In DNA form, the CDR3 reads TGTGCCAGCAGCTTGGCGGGACTAGGCCGCGAGCAGTACTTC.

The chain employs TRBV18 and TRBJ2-5, with TRBD1 as a possible D gene (6 bases). The CDR3 runs to 16 residues. Trimming cost V 6 bases and J 2 bases, with 19 bases left between them. CDR1 and CDR2 (germline): KGHSH, LQKENI. This CDR3 is CASSRLLGTPQETQYF. The CDR3 coding sequence is TGTGCCAGCTCCAGACTGCTCGGGACACCACAAGAGACCCAGTACTTC.

This clonotype was detected many times. The genes are TRBV20-1 and TRBJ2-1; TRBD2 aligns across 8 bases. CDR1 DFQATT and CDR2 SNEGSKA come from the germline V gene (reference sequence). The CDR3 runs 16 residues. The V and J ends lost 6 bases and 6 bases, in that order; junction bases with no gene match: 16. CDR3 amino acids: CSAVLWWRGASNEQFF. DNA for the CDR3: TGCAGTGCGGTCCTTTGGTGGCGGGGGGCAAGCAATGAGCAGTTCTTC.

This clonotype was counted between two and nine times. V and J are TRBV6-5 and TRBJ1-2; D gene uncertain. The V gene's germline CDR1 is MNHEY and CDR2 SVGAGI. The length of the CDR3 is 15 residues. With 4 bases removed from V and 8 bases from J, the gap between germline ends came to 20 bases. CDR3 sequence: CASSSDLGGRRGYTF. CDR3 in DNA: TGTGCCAGCAGTTCCGACTTAGGAGGGCGTCGGGGCTACACCTTC.

This clonotype was counted a few times. This rearrangement joins TRBV27 to TRBJ2-5, with unresolved D. The CDR3 totals 13 residues. CDR1 is MNHEY, CDR2 SMNVEV, per germline (reference sequence). V lost 0 bases and J 9 bases, leaving 11 bases between the germline ends. CDR3 protein: CASSLSNSRAQYF. DNA of the CDR3: TGTGCCAGCAGTTTATCGAACAGTAGGGCCCAGTACTTC.

This clonotype appeared a few times. The chain is built from TRBV4-2 and TRBJ1-1, with D tentatively TRBD1 (5 bases). V lost 0 bases, J lost 6 bases, and 8 bases lay in between. The CDR3 totals 13 residues. Germline-derived CDR1 and CDR2 are LGHNA and YNFKEQ. CDR3 amino acids: CASSQDGTPEAFF. The CDR3 DNA reads as TGTGCCAGCAGCCAAGATGGGACCCCTGAAGCTTTCTTT.

In DNA form, the CDR3 reads TGTGCCAGCTCACCAGAGATGTTAAGCTTTGGCTACACCTTC. It encodes CASSPEMLSFGYTF. The chain employs TRBV18 and TRBJ1-2; D remains ambiguous. The ends were cut back, 2 bases at V and 7 bases at J, with 14 bases in the middle. Germline CDR1 KGHSH, CDR2 LQKENI. This CDR3 contains 14 residues.

This clonotype was counted only a few times. This chain links TRBV2 with TRBJ2-7; D is ambiguous. Deletions cut 4 bases from V and 3 bases from J, with 7 bases between. Germline V gives CDR1 SNHLY, CDR2 FYNNEI. The CDR3 length is 12 residues. The CDR3 sequence: CASSVIGYEQYV. CDR3 nucleotide sequence: TGTGCCAGCAGTGTTATAGGCTACGAGCAGTACGTC.

This clonotype was detected only a few times. This chain joins TRBV6-5 and TRBJ2-1; D is possibly TRBD1 (6 bases). Germline V CDR1 and CDR2: MNHEY, SVGAGI. CDR3 size: 16 residues. The V end was cut by 2 bases, the J end by 5 bases, with 16 bases between. The CDR3 DNA reads TGTGCCAGCAGTTACGAAACCGGGACATTGCACAATGAGCAGTTCTTC. Translating gives CASSYETGTLHNEQFF.

This clonotype was detected only a few times. This sequence joins TRBV11-2 and TRBJ2-1; 15 nucleotides line up with TRBD2. There are 16 residues in the CDR3. CDR1 SGHAT and CDR2 FQNNGV come from the germline V gene. V shed 3 bases and J 7 bases; nucleotides not matched to a gene: 4. The CDR3 bases are TGTGCCAGCAGCTTTGGGACTAGCGGGGGGTGGAATGAGCAGTTCTTC. It yields the protein CASSFGTSGGWNEQFF. The full variable domain, with the rest looked up from reference TRBV11-2 and TRBJ2-1, is EAGVAQSPRYKIIEKRQSVAFWCNPISGHATLYWYQQILGQGPKLLIQFQNNGVVDDSQLPKDRFSAERLKGVDSTLKIQPAKLEDSAVYLCASSFGTSGGWNEQFFGPGTRLTVL.

The V call is TRBV5-6, the J call TRBJ2-7; a possible D gene is TRBD2 (5 bases). V gave up 2 bases and J gave up 2 bases, with 8 bases separating them. The CDR3 runs 13 residues. Germline V gene sequence: CDR1 SGHDT, CDR2 YYEEEE. The CDR3 is CASSFSGPYEQYF. CDR3 DNA sequence: TGTGCCAGCAGCTTCAGCGGTCCCTACGAGCAGTACTTC.

This clonotype was recorded at least ten times. The chain employs TRBV20-1 and TRBJ1-1, with 9 bases that match TRBD1. The V and J ends lost 6 bases and 8 bases, in that order; junction bases with no gene match: 7. The CDR3 is made up of 12 amino acids. Germline CDR1 reads DFQATT; CDR2 reads SNEGSKA (reference sequence). The CDR3: CSAKTGGFEAFF. The CDR3 nucleotides read TGCAGTGCAAAGACAGGGGGTTTCGAAGCTTTCTTT.

This clonotype showed up many times. The chain combines TRBV12-3 or TRBV12-4 with TRBJ2-7, with TRBD1 matching over 7 bases. The length of the CDR3 is 14 residues. V lost 6 bases, J lost 3 bases, and 8 bases stayed unmatched. DNA for the CDR3: TGTGCCAGCAGCCCAGGGACAGTCGGCTACGAGCAGTACGTC. Translation: CASSPGTVGYEQYV.

This clonotype was counted only a few times. This chain links TRBV9 with TRBJ1-5; D ambiguous. The CDR3 runs to 16 residues. The germline V gene has CDR1 SGDLS and CDR2 YYNGEE. Trimming shortened V by 2 bases and J by 2 bases, and 14 bases separated the two germline ends. In DNA, the CDR3 is TGTGCCAGCAGCGTTGGACCAGCTCGAGGCAATCAGCCCCAGCATTTT. This sequence encodes CASSVGPARGNQPQHF.

This clonotype was observed at least ten times. The chain is built from TRBV11-2 and TRBJ2-2; D is perhaps TRBD2 (5 bases). The CDR3 covers 14 residues. The ends were cut back, 5 bases at V and 2 bases at J, with 9 bases in the middle. CDR1 and CDR2 from the germline V gene are SGHAT and FQNNGV. The CDR3 sequence: CASSPRLNTGELFF. The DNA for the CDR3 is TGTGCCAGCAGCCCGCGACTAAACACCGGGGAGCTGTTTTTT.